Listed below are T cell receptor beta chains from one sample, sequenced in a study of siplizumab effects on memory and regulatory T cells. This table comes from immunoSEQ multiplex PCR, and its TCRdb copy is limited to in-frame clones, with some not included. The sample lists about 100,000 clones, roughly 94% occurring once. Sequences were obtained from Tregs sorted from blood. These receptors were taken from a human donor in good health. Both conserved end residues are part of each CDR3. The D gene is left open where the match is weak. The size field is filled for only some rows; it gives once, few, many or a size class.

J: TRBJ2-4
D: NA
V: TRBV20-1
size: NA
DNA: TGCAGTGCCCCGGATATCGACATTCAGTACTTC
CDR3: CSAPDIDIQYF

J: TRBJ1-1
D: TRBD1
V: TRBV30
size: NA
DNA: TGTGCCTGGAGTGTAAGGGGGACAGGGATAATGAACACTGAAGCTTTCTTT
CDR3: CAWSVRGTGIMNTEAFF

J: TRBJ2-1
D: TRBD1
V: TRBV6-5
size: once
DNA: TGTGCCAGCAGACTGGGACAGGGGGCGACTGAGCAGTTCTTC
CDR3: CASRLGQGATEQFF

J: TRBJ2-7
D: TRBD1
V: TRBV5-1
size: NA
DNA: TGCGCCAGCGGACAGGGGGCTTTCTACGAGCAGTACTTC
CDR3: CASGQGAFYEQYF

J: TRBJ2-5
D: NA
V: TRBV19
size: NA
DNA: TGTGCCAGTAGTAAACTATCCACAAGCCCCAGTGGGGCCCAGTACTTC
CDR3: CASSKLSTSPSGAQYF

J: TRBJ2-1
D: NA
V: TRBV27
size: NA
DNA: TGTGCCAGCAGTTTCCTCGGGACCCCTCTAAACAATGAGCAGTTCTTC
CDR3: CASSFLGTPLNNEQFF

J: TRBJ1-1
D: NA
V: TRBV9
size: NA
DNA: TGTGCCAGCAGCGAAACAGGGATGAACACTGAAGCTTTCTTT
CDR3: CASSETGMNTEAFF

J: TRBJ2-1
D: NA
V: TRBV4-1
size: once
DNA: TGCGCCAGCAGCCAGGACTCTTTTTTCTCCTACAATGAGCAGTTCTTC
CDR3: CASSQDSFFSYNEQFF

J: TRBJ1-3
D: NA
V: TRBV28
size: NA
DNA: TGTGCCAGCAGTGGAGACAAAACAGCTGGAAACACCATATATTTT
CDR3: CASSGDKTAGNTIYF

J: TRBJ2-7
D: NA
V: TRBV27
size: NA
DNA: TGTGCCAGCAGTCCCAGGAGGGGCGCCCCATACGAGCAGTACTTC
CDR3: CASSPRRGAPYEQYF

J: TRBJ2-2
D: TRBD2
V: TRBV12-5
size: NA
DNA: TGTGCTAGTGGTTCGCATCCCGGCGGGACTAGTTTTACCGGGGAGCTGTTTTTT
CDR3: CASGSHPGGTSFTGELFF

J: TRBJ2-5
D: TRBD1
V: TRBV5-1
size: once
DNA: TGCGCCAGCAGCTGGACAGGGCTAGAGACCCAGTACTTC
CDR3: CASSWTGLETQYF

J: TRBJ1-2
D: NA
V: TRBV6-1
size: NA
DNA: TGTGCCAGCAGGATTAGAAGAGGGGGCTACACCTTC
CDR3: CASRIRRGGYTF

J: TRBJ1-2
D: NA
V: TRBV5-4
size: NA
DNA: TGTGCCAGCAGCGCTGGACAGAACTATGGCTACACCTTC
CDR3: CASSAGQNYGYTF

J: TRBJ2-7
D: NA
V: TRBV5-1
size: NA
DNA: TGCGCCAGCAGCTTGGGCCAGATCAACTACGAGCAGTACTTC
CDR3: CASSLGQINYEQYF

J: TRBJ2-2
D: TRBD2
V: TRBV7-6
size: NA
DNA: TGTGCCAGCAGCTCGGCGGGGGGGACCGGGGAGCTGTTTTTT
CDR3: CASSSAGGTGELFF

J: TRBJ1-2
D: TRBD1
V: TRBV18
size: NA
DNA: TGTGCCAGCTCACCAGGGGACAGGGTTGACTACACCTTC
CDR3: CASSPGDRVDYTF

J: TRBJ1-6
D: NA
V: TRBV6-1
size: NA
DNA: TGTGCCAGCAGTGAAGCATCGGGGACGGAGTCACCCCTCCACTTT
CDR3: CASSEASGTESPLHF

J: TRBJ1-1
D: NA
V: TRBV7-8
size: NA
DNA: TGTGCCAGCAGCTCGGGACGTCGGAACACTGAAGCTTTCTTT
CDR3: CASSSGRRNTEAFF

J: TRBJ2-3
D: TRBD2
V: TRBV29-1
size: NA
DNA: TGCAGCGTTGAAGGGGCTAGCGGGAGAGGGAGCACAGATACGCAGTATTTT
CDR3: CSVEGASGRGSTDTQYF

J: TRBJ1-1
D: NA
V: TRBV7-9
size: NA
DNA: TGTGCCAGCAGCTTAGTTCGGGTGGGGGACACTGAAGCTTTCTTT
CDR3: CASSLVRVGDTEAFF

J: TRBJ2-7
D: TRBD2
V: TRBV5-6
size: NA
DNA: TGTGCCAGCAGCTTCCGGACTAGCGGGAGTTTCTACGAGCAGTACTTC
CDR3: CASSFRTSGSFYEQYF

J: TRBJ2-7
D: TRBD2
V: TRBV7-2
size: NA
DNA: TGTGCCAGCAGCTTAGAAACCCTAGCGGGCTACGAGCAGTACTTC
CDR3: CASSLETLAGYEQYF

J: TRBJ2-3
D: NA
V: TRBV28
size: NA
DNA: TGTGCCAGCAGTTCTACCTCCCTCCGGGCCACAGATACGCAGTATTTT
CDR3: CASSSTSLRATDTQYF

J: TRBJ2-7
D: NA
V: TRBV18
size: NA
DNA: TGTGCCAGCTCACCGGTACGTAACTCCTACGAGCAGTACTTC
CDR3: CASSPVRNSYEQYF

J: TRBJ2-7
D: NA
V: TRBV7-9
size: NA
DNA: TGTGCCAGCAGCTTAGCTCGGACCTACGAGCAGTACTTC
CDR3: CASSLARTYEQYF

J: TRBJ2-3
D: TRBD2
V: TRBV18
size: once
DNA: TGTGCCAGCTCACCCCTACGACTAGCGGATAGCACAGATACGCAGTATTTT
CDR3: CASSPLRLADSTDTQYF

J: TRBJ1-4
D: NA
V: TRBV5-6
size: NA
DNA: TGTGCCAGCAGCTCCCCGTATCGGGGAAGGAGTGAAAAACTGTTTTTT
CDR3: CASSSPYRGRSEKLFF

J: TRBJ1-2
D: NA
V: TRBV2
size: NA
DNA: TGTGCCAGCAGTGAGGAGACAGATAACTATGGCTACACCTTC
CDR3: CASSEETDNYGYTF

J: TRBJ2-7
D: NA
V: TRBV6-1
size: NA
DNA: TGTGCCAGCAGTGAATCTTTAGGAGGGGGCTTCTCCTACGAGCAGTACTTC
CDR3: CASSESLGGGFSYEQYF

J: TRBJ2-7
D: NA
V: TRBV27
size: NA
DNA: TGTGCCAGCAGATTCCATGGACAGTACGAGCAGTACTTC
CDR3: CASRFHGQYEQYF

J: TRBJ1-2
D: TRBD1
V: TRBV10-3
size: few
DNA: TGTGCCATCAACAGGGGGCTCCGTAACTATGGCTACACCTTC
CDR3: CAINRGLRNYGYTF

J: TRBJ1-1
D: TRBD1
V: TRBV6-5
size: NA
DNA: TGTGCCAGCAGCTTGGACAGGGATATGGTAGCTTTCTTT
CDR3: CASSLDRDMVAFF

J: TRBJ2-7
D: TRBD1
V: TRBV18
size: NA
DNA: TGTGCCAGCTCACCCCGACAGGGTAACTCCTACGAGCAGTACTTC
CDR3: CASSPRQGNSYEQYF

J: TRBJ1-1
D: TRBD1
V: TRBV4-1
size: once
DNA: TGCGCCAGCAGCCATGTCGGACAGGGGAATGGTGGAGCTTTCTTT
CDR3: CASSHVGQGNGGAFF

J: TRBJ2-7
D: TRBD2
V: TRBV12-5
size: NA
DNA: TGTGCTAGTGGTAAGACTATCTATCGAGCGGGAGTTTACGAGCAGTACTTC
CDR3: CASGKTIYRAGVYEQYF

J: TRBJ1-1
D: TRBD1
V: TRBV11-2
size: NA
DNA: TGTGCCAGCAGCAACCTTAGACAGGGGCGCGGGTTAACTGAAGCTTTCTTT
CDR3: CASSNLRQGRGLTEAFF

J: TRBJ2-3
D: TRBD2
V: TRBV7-9
size: NA
DNA: TGTGCCAGCAGCTCGGGGGGGTATAGCACAGATACGCAGTATTTT
CDR3: CASSSGGYSTDTQYF

J: TRBJ2-1
D: TRBD2
V: TRBV15
size: NA
DNA: TGTGCCACCAGCAGAGTAAAGATCGGACTAGCGGGCTCCTACAATGAGCAGTTCTTC
CDR3: CATSRVKIGLAGSYNEQFF

J: TRBJ2-7
D: NA
V: TRBV2
size: NA
DNA: TGTGCCACCCGATTTGTCTACGAGCAGTACTTC
CDR3: CATRFVYEQYF

J: TRBJ1-4
D: NA
V: TRBV11-2
size: NA
DNA: TGTGCCAGCAGCTTCCCGGGTCGGGCAAAACTGTTTTTT
CDR3: CASSFPGRAKLFF

J: TRBJ2-3
D: TRBD2
V: TRBV19
size: NA
DNA: TGTGCCAGTAGTATCGCTAGCGGGATCACGCAGTATTTT
CDR3: CASSIASGITQYF

J: TRBJ2-1
D: TRBD2
V: TRBV9
size: once
DNA: TGTGCCAGCAGCGGGACTAGCGGATTCTACAATGAGCAGTTCTTC
CDR3: CASSGTSGFYNEQFF

J: TRBJ2-3
D: NA
V: TRBV5-4
size: few
DNA: TGTGCCAGCAGCCCACGTGATGGTATAGAGTATTTT
CDR3: CASSPRDGIEYF

J: TRBJ1-2
D: NA
V: TRBV7-6
size: NA
DNA: TGTGCCAGCAGCTTAGAATCTTGGGAAGGGTACACCTTC
CDR3: CASSLESWEGYTF

J: TRBJ2-1
D: NA
V: TRBV6-6
size: NA
DNA: TGTGCCAGCATCAACATCATACGGAGCTCCTACAATGAGCAGTTCTTC
CDR3: CASINIIRSSYNEQFF

J: TRBJ1-4
D: NA
V: TRBV5-1
size: NA
DNA: TGCGCCAGCAGCTTGGCGTTTTTAGATGAAAAACTGTTTTTT
CDR3: CASSLAFLDEKLFF

J: TRBJ1-1
D: NA
V: TRBV7-6
size: once
DNA: TGTGCCAGCAGCTTAAGCAGGAACACTGAAGCTTTCTTT
CDR3: CASSLSRNTEAFF

J: TRBJ2-3
D: TRBD2
V: TRBV11-2
size: NA
DNA: TGTGCCAGCAGCCCACTCTTCGCGGGAGGGGGGGATACGCAGTATTTT
CDR3: CASSPLFAGGGDTQYF